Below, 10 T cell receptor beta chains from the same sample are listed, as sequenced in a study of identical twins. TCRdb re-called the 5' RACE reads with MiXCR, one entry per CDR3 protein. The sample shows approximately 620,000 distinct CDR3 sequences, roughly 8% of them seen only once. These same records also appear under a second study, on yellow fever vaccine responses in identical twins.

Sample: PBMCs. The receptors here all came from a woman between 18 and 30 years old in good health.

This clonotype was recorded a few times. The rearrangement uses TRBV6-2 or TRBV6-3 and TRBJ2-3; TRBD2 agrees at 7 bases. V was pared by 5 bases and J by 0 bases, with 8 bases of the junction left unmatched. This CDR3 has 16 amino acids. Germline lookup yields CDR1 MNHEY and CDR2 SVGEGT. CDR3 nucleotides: TGTGCCAGCAGTCTCACGGCGGGGGATAGCACAGATACGCAGTATTTT. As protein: CASSLTAGDSTDTQYF.

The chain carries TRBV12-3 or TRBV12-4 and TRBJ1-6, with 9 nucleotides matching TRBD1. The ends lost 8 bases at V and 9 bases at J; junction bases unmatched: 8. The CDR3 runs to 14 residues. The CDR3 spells CASGQGFVSSPLHF. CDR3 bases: TGTGCCAGCGGACAGGGGTTCGTGAGTTCACCCCTCCACTTT.

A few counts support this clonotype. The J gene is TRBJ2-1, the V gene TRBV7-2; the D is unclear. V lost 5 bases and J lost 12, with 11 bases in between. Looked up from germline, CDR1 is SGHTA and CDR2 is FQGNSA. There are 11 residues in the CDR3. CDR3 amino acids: CASSKEASQFF. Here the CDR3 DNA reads TGTGCCAGCAGCAAAGAAGCGTCGCAGTTCTTC.

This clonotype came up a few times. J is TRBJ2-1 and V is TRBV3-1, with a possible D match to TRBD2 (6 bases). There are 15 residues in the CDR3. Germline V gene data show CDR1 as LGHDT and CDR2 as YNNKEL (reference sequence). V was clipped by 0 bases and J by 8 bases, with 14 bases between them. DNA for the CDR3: TGTGCCAGCAGCCAAGATCCGGGGCGGAGGGATGAGCAGTTCTTC. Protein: CASSQDPGRRDEQFF.

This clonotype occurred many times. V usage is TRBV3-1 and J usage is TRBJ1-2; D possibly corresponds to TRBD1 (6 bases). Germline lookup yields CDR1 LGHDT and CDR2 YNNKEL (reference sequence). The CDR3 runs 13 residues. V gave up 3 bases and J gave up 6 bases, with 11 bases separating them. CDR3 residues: CASSHLAGDGYTF. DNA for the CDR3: TGTGCCAGCAGCCACTTGGCAGGGGATGGCTACACCTTC.

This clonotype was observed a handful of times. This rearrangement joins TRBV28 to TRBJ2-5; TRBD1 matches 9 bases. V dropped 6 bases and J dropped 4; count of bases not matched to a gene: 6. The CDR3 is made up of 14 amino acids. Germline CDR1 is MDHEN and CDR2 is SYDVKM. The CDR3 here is CASRLGQGRETQYF. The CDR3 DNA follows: TGTGCCAGCAGACTGGGACAGGGAAGAGAGACCCAGTACTTC.

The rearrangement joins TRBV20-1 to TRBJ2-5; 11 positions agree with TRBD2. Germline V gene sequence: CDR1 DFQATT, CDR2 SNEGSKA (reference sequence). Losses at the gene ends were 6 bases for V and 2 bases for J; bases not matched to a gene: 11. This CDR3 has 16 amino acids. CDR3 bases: TGCAGTGCCCTACTTAGACTAGCGGGGTATCAAGAGACCCAGTACTTC. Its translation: CSALLRLAGYQETQYF.

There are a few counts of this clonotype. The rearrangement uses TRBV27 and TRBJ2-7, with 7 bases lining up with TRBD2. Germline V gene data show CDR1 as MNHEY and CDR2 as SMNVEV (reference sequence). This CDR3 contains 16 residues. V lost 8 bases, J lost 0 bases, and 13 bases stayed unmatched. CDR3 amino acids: CASRSGGLDSSYEQYF. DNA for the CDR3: TGTGCCAGCCGATCCGGGGGGTTGGATAGCTCCTACGAGCAGTACTTC.

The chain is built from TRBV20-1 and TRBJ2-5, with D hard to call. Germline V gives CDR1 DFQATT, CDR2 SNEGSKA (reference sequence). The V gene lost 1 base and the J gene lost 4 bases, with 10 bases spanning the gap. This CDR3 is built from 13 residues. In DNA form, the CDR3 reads TGCAGTGCTAGAGCGATGCCGGGAGAGACCCAGTACTTC. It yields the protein CSARAMPGETQYF.

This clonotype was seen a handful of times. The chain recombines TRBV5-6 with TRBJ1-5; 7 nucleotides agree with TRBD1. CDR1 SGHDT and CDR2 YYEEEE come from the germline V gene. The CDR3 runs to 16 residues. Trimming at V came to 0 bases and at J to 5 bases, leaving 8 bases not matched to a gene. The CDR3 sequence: CASSLASPGGHQPQHF. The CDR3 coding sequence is TGTGCCAGCAGCTTGGCCTCGCCAGGGGGTCATCAGCCCCAGCATTTT.